These T cell receptor beta chains were read from a single sample in a study of identical twins. TCRdb reprocessed the 5' RACE reads via MiXCR and lists one record per CDR3 protein. The sample has under 250,000 distinct CDR3 sequences, approximately 9% seen once. The source material was memory (CD45RO+) T cells sorted from blood. The receptors were sampled from a woman aged 18 to 35 in good health. Both conserved end residues are part of each CDR3. The D gene is left open where the match is weak. Only part of the rows carry a size: once, few, many, or a class if the clone is expanded.

J gene: TRBJ2-1; clone size: few; D gene: TRBD2; V gene: TRBV6-5; CDR3 protein: CASSYGRGGRLNEQFF; CDR3 DNA: TGTGCCAGCAGTTACGGGCGGGGGGGCCGTTTGAATGAGCAGTTCTTC
J gene: TRBJ2-1; clone size: few; D gene: .; V gene: TRBV20-1; CDR3 protein: CSASWNEQFF; CDR3 DNA: TGCAGTGCTAGTTGGAATGAGCAGTTCTTC
J gene: TRBJ1-1; clone size: few; D gene: .; V gene: TRBV5-6; CDR3 protein: CASSLLGGESDEAFF; CDR3 DNA: TGTGCCAGCAGCTTACTGGGAGGGGAGAGTGATGAAGCTTTCTTT
J gene: TRBJ2-2; clone size: few; D gene: .; V gene: TRBV5-5; CDR3 protein: CASSQVVGNTGELFF; CDR3 DNA: TGTGCCAGCAGCCAGGTGGTGGGTAACACCGGGGAGCTGTTTTTT
J gene: TRBJ2-3; clone size: .; D gene: TRBD1; V gene: TRBV5-1; CDR3 protein: CASSLEGGYTDTQYF; CDR3 DNA: TGCGCCAGCAGCTTGGAAGGGGGCTACACAGATACGCAGTATTTT
J gene: TRBJ2-2; clone size: .; D gene: .; V gene: TRBV10-2; CDR3 protein: CASSVRTARAGELFF; CDR3 DNA: TGCGCCAGCAGTGTGCGGACAGCTAGGGCCGGGGAGCTGTTTTTT
J gene: TRBJ2-1; clone size: few; D gene: TRBD2; V gene: TRBV20-1; CDR3 protein: CSARLAGTYNEQFF; CDR3 DNA: TGCAGTGCTAGGTTAGCGGGGACCTACAATGAGCAGTTCTTC
J gene: TRBJ2-5; clone size: many; D gene: .; V gene: TRBV4-3; CDR3 protein: CASSQDRAETQYF; CDR3 DNA: TGCGCCAGCAGCCAAGATCGAGCGGAGACCCAGTACTTC
J gene: TRBJ2-1; clone size: .; D gene: TRBD2; V gene: TRBV9; CDR3 protein: CASSAGTSEYNEQFF; CDR3 DNA: TGTGCCAGCAGCGCCGGGACTAGCGAATACAATGAGCAGTTCTTC
J gene: TRBJ1-3; clone size: .; D gene: .; V gene: TRBV7-9; CDR3 protein: CASSLAGGNSGNTIYF; CDR3 DNA: TGTGCCAGCAGCTTGGCCGGCGGCAACTCTGGAAACACCATATATTTT